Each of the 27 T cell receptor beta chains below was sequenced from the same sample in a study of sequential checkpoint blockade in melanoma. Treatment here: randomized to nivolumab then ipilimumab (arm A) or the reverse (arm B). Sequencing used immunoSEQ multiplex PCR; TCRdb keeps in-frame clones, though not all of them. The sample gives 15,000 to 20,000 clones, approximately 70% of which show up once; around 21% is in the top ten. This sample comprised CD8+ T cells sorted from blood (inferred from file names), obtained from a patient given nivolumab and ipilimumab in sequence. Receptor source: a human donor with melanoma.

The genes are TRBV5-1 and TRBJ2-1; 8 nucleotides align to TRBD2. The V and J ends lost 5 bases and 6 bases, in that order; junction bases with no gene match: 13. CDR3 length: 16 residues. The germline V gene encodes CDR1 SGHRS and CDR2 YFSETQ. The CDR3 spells CASRSAGAYLGNEQFF. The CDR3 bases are TGCGCCAGCAGGTCAGCGGGGGCCTACCTTGGCAATGAGCAGTTCTTC. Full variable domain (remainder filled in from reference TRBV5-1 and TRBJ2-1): KAGVTQTPRYLIKTRGQQVTLSCSPISGHRSVSWYQQTPGQGLQFLFEYFSETQRNKGNFPGRFSGRQFSNSRSEMNVSTLELGDSALYLCASRSAGAYLGNEQFFGPGTRLTVL.

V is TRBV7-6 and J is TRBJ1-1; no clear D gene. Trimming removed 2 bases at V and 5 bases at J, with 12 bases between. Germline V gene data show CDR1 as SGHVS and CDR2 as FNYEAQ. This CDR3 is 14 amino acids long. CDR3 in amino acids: CASSLRTGRTEAFF. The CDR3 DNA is TGTGCCAGCAGCTTAAGGACGGGGAGGACTGAAGCTTTCTTT. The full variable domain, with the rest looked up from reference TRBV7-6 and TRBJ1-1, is GAGVSQSPRYKVTKRGQDVALRCDPISGHVSLYWYRQALGQGPEFLTYFNYEAQQDKSGLPNDRFSAERPEGSISTLTIQRTEQRDSAMYRCASSLRTGRTEAFFGQGTRLTVV.

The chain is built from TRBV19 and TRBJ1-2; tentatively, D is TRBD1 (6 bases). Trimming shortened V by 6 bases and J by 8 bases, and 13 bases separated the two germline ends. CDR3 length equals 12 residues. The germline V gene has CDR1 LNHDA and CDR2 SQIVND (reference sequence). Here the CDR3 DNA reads TGTGCCAGTAGCCCCTGGGGGCCGGGCTACACCTTC. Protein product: CASSPWGPGYTF. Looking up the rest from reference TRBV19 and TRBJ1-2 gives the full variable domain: DGGITQSPKYLFRKEGQNVTLSCEQNLNHDAMYWYRQDPGQGLRLIYYSQIVNDFQKGDIAEGYSVSREKKESFPLTVTSAQKNPTAFYLCASSPWGPGYTFGSGTRLTVV.

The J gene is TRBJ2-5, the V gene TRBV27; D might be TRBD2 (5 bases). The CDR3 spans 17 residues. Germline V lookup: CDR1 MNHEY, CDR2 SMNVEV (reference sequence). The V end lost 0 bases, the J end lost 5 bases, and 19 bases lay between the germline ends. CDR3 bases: TGTGCCAGCAGTTTATCTTTCAGCTACGCTAGCTATGAGACCCAGTACTTC. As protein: CASSLSFSYASYETQYF.

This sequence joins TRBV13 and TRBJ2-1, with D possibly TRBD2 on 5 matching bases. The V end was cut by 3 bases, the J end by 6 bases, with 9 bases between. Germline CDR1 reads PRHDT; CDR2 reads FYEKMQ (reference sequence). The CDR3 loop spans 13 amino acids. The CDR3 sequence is CASSLARGNEQFF. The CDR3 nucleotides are TGTGCCAGCAGCTTGGCACGGGGCAATGAGCAGTTCTTC.

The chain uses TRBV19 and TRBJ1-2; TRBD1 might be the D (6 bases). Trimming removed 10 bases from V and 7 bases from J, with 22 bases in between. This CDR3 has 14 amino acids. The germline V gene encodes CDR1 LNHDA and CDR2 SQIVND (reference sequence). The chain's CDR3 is CATSAEQGMFGYTF. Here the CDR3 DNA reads TGTGCCACCTCCGCCGAACAGGGAATGTTTGGCTACACCTTC.

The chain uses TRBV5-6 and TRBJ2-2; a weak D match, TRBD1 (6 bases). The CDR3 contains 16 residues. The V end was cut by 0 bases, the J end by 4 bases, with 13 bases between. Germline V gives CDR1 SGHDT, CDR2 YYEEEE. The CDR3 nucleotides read TGTGCCAGCAGCTTGGTTGGGGGCGCGGGCACCGGGGAGCTGTTTTTT. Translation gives CASSLVGGAGTGELFF.

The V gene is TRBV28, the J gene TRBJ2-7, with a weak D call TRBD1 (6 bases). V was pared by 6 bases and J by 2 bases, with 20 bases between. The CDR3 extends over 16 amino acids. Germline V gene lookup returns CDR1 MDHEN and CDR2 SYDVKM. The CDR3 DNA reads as TGTGCCAGCAGACATGCCCGCCGGGACAATCCCTACGAGCAGTACTTC. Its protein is CASRHARRDNPYEQYF.

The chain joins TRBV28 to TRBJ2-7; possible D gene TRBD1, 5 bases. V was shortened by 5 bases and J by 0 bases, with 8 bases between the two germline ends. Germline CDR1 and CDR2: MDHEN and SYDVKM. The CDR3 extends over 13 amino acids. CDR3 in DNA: TGTGCCAGCAGTAGACAGCACTCCTACGAGCAGTACTTC. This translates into CASSRQHSYEQYF.

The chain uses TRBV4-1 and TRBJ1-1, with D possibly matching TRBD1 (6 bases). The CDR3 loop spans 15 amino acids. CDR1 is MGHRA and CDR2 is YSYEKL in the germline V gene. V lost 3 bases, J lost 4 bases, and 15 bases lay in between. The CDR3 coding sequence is TGCGCCAGCAGCCATGGGGCTGGGGGGGCCACTGAAGCTTTCTTT. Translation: CASSHGAGGATEAFF.

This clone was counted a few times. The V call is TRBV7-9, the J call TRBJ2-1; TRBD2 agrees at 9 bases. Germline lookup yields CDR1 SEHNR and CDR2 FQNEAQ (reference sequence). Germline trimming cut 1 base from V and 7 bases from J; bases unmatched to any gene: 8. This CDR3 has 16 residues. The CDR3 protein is CASSLVGGGALNEQFF. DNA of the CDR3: TGTGCCAGCAGCTTAGTTGGCGGGGGGGCCCTGAATGAGCAGTTCTTC.

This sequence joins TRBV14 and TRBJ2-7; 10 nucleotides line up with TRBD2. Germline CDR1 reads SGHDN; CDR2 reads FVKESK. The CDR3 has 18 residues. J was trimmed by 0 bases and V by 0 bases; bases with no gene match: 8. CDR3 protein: CASSQDVRLAGASYEQYF. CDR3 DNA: TGTGCCAGCAGCCAAGATGTAAGGCTAGCGGGGGCCTCCTACGAGCAGTACTTC.

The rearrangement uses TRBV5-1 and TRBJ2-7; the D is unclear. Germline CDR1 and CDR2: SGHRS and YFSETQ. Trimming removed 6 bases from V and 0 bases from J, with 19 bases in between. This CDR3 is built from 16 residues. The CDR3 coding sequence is TGCGCCAGCACCCAAAAGCCAGGAATTTCCTCCTACGAGCAGTACTTC. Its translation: CASTQKPGISSYEQYF.

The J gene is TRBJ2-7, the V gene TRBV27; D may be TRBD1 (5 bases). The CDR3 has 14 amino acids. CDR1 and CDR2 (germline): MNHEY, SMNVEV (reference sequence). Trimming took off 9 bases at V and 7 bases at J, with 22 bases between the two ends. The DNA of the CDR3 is TGTGCCAGTCTATACAGGCCTCGTTTCTGTGAGCAGTACTTC. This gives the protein CASLYRPRFCEQYF.

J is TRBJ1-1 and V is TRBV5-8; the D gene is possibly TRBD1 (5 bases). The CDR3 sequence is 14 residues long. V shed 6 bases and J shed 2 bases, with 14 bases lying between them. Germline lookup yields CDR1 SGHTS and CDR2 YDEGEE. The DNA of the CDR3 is TGTGCCAGCACTAGCGGCAGGGCTAACACTGAAGCTTTCTTT. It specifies CASTSGRANTEAFF.

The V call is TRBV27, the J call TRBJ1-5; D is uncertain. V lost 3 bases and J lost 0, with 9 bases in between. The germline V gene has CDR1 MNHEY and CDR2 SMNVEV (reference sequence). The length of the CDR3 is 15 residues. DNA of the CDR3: TGTGCCAGCAGTTTGGCGGGTTTTAGCAATCAGCCCCAGCATTTT. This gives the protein CASSLAGFSNQPQHF.

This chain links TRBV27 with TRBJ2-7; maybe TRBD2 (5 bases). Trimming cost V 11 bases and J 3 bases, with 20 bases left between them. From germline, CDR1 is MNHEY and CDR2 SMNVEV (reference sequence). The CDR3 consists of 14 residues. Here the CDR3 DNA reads TGTGCCGGCACTGGGCCCCCGGGGATCTACGAGCAGTACTTC. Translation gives CAGTGPPGIYEQYF.

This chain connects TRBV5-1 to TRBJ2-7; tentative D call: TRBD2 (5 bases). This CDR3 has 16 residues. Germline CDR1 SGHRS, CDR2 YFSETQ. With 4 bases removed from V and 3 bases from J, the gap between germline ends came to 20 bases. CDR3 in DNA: TGCGCCAGCAGCCCATACGTTGGAGGTTCGAACTACGAGCAGTACTTC. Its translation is CASSPYVGGSNYEQYF.

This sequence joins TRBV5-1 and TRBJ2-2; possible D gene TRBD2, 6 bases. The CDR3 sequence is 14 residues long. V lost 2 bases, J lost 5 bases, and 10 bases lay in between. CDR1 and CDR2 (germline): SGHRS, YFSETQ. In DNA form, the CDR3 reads TGCGCCAGCAGCTTCGGGAGCCAAACCGGGGAGCTGTTTTTT. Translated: CASSFGSQTGELFF.

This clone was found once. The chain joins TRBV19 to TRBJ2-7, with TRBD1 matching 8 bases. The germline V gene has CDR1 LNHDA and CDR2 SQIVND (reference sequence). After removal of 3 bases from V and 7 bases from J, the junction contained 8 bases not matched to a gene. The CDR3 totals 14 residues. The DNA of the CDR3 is TGTGCCAGTAGTATTGGACAGGGCGGTTTTGAGCAGTACTTC. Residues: CASSIGQGGFEQYF.

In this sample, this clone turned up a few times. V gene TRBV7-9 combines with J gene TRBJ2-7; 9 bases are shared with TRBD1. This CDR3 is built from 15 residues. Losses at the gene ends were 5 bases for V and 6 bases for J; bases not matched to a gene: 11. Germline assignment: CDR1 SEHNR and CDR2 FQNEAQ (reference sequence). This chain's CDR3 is CASSNDGTGSSEQYF. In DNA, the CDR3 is TGTGCCAGCAGCAACGACGGGACAGGGTCCAGCGAGCAGTACTTC.

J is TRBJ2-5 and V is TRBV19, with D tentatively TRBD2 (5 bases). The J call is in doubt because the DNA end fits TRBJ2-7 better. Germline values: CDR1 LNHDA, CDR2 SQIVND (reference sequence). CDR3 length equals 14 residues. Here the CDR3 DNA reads TGTGCCAGTAGTTCGGTCGGAGCGGCCTACGAGCAGTACTTC. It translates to CASSSVGAAYEQYF.

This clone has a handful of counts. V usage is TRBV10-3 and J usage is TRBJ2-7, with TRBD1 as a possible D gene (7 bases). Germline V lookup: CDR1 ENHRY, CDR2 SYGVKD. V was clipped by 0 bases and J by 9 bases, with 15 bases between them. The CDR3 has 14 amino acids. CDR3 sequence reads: CAISESGGQSAQYF. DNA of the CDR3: TGTGCCATCAGTGAGTCGGGGGGACAGAGTGCGCAGTACTTC.

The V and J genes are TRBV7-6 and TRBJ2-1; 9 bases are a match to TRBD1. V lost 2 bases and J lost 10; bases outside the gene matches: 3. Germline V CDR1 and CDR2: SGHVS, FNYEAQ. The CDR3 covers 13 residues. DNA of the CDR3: TGTGCCAGCAGCTTAAGGGACAGGGAAGAGCAGTTCTTC. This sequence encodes CASSLRDREEQFF.

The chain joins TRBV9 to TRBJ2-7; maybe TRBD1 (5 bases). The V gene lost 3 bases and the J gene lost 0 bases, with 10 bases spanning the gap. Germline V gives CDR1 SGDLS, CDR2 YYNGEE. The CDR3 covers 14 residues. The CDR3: CASSGGIASYEQYF. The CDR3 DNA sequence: TGTGCCAGCAGCGGGGGCATAGCCTCCTACGAGCAGTACTTC.

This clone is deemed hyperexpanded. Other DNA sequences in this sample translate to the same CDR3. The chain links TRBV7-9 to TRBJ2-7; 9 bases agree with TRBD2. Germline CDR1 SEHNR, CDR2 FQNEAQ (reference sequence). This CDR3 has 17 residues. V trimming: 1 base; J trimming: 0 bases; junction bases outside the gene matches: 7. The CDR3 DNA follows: TGTGCCAGCAGCTTAGGGGGGCTAGCGGGACGCTCCTACGAGCAGTACTTC. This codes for CASSLGGLAGRSYEQYF. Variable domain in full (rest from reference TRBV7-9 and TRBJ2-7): DTGVSQNPRHKITKRGQNVTFRCDPISEHNRLYWYRQTLGQGPEFLTYFQNEAQLEKSRLLSDRFSAERPKGSFSTLEIQRTEQGDSAMYLCASSLGGLAGRSYEQYFGPGTRLTVT.

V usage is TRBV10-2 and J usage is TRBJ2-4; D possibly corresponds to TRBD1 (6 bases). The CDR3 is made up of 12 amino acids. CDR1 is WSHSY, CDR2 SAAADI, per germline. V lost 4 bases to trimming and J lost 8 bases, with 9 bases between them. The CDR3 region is CASSGTADIQYF. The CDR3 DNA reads TGCGCCAGCAGTGGGACAGCGGACATTCAGTACTTC.